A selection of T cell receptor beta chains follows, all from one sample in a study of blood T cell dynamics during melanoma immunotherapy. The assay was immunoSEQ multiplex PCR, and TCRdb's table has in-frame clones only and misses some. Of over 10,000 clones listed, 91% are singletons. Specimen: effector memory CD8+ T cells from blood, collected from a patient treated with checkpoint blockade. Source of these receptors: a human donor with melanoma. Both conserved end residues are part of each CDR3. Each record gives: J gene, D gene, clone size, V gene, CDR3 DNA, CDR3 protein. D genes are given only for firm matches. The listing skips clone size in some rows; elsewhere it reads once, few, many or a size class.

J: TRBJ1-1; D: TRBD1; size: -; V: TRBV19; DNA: TGTGCCAGTAGTATTGGGACAGTTGAAGCTTTCTTT; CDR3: CASSIGTVEAFF
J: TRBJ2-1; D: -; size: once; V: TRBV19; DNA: TGTGCCAGTAGTATGGGGGGTTGGGGTGAGCAGTTCTTC; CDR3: CASSMGGWGEQFF
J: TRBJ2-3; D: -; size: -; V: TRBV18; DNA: TGTGCCAGCTCACCACAGGAGCCAGATACGCAGTATTTT; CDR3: CASSPQEPDTQYF
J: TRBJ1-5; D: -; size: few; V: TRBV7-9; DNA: TGTGCCAGCAGCTGGACGACCATGGATCAGCCCCAGCATTTT; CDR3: CASSWTTMDQPQHF
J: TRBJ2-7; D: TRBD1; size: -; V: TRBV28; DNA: TGTGCCAGCAGTTTCCGCCGGGACAGGGGTTATCCAGAGCAGTACTTC; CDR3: CASSFRRDRGYPEQYF
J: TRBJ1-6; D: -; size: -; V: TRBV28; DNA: TGTGCCAGCAGTTTACTCGGGGGTTATTCACCCCTCCACTTT; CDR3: CASSLLGGYSPLHF
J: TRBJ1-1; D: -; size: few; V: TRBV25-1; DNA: TGTGCCAGCAGTGAGACTCACAGCGTGGAAGCTTTCTTT; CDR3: CASSETHSVEAFF
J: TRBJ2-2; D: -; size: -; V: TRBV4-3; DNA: TGCGCCAGCAGCCAAGATTTCACCGGGGAGCTGTTTTTT; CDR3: CASSQDFTGELFF
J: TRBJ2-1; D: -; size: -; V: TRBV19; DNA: TGTGCCAGTAGTATAGAGGCAGGGTACTACAATGAGCAGTTCTTC; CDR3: CASSIEAGYYNEQFF
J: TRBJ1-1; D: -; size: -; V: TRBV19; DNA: TGTGCCAGTAGTATTATCTTCGGGGAATATGGCACTGAAGCTTTCTTT; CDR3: CASSIIFGEYGTEAFF
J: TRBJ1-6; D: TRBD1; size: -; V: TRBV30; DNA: TGTGCCTGGAGTGTAATAGGACAGGCGGTTTCACCCCTCCACTTT; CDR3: CAWSVIGQAVSPLHF
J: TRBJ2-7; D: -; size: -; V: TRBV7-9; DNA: TGTGCCAGCAGCCTTCACTTCAACGAGCAGTACTTC; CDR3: CASSLHFNEQYF
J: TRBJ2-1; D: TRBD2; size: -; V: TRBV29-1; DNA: TGCAGCGTTCCGGGACTAGCGGTTCTATCGGAGCAGTTCTTC; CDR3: CSVPGLAVLSEQFF
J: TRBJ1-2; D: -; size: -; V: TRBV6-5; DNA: TGTGCCAGCAGTTACTCACCAGTTTTGGATGGCTACACCTTC; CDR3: CASSYSPVLDGYTF
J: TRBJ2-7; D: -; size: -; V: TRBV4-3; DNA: TGCGCCAGCAGCCAAGATGTGGCGAACTACGAGCAGTACTTC; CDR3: CASSQDVANYEQYF
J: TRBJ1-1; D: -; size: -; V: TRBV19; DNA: TGTGCCAGTAGTATATTAGACACGAACACTGAAGCTTTCTTT; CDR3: CASSILDTNTEAFF
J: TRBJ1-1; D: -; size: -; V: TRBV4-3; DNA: TGCGCCAGCAGCCCGAGGACAACGAACACTGAAGCTTTCTTT; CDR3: CASSPRTTNTEAFF
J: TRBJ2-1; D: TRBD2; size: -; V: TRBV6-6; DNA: TGTGCCAGCAGTTACTCGACTAGCGGCTACTACAATGAGCAGTTCTTC; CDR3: CASSYSTSGYYNEQFF
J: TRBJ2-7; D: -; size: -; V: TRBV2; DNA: TGTGCCAGCACCGACGGACTCGGCGGCAGCGAGCAGTACTTC; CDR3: CASTDGLGGSEQYF
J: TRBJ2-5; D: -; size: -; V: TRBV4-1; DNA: TGCGCCAGCAGCGTCGGGACCTCGAGGGAGCAGTACTTC; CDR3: CASSVGTSREQYF
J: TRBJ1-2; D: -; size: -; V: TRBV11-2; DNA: TGTGCCAGCAGCTACCACCCCGGGGCTAACTATGGCTACACCTTC; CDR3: CASSYHPGANYGYTF
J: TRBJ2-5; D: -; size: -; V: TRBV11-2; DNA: TGTGCCACACAGGGCCCGGAGACCCAGTACTTC; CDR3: CATQGPETQYF
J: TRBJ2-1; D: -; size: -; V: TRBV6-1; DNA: TGTGCCAGCAGCTCATCAGGGGTTGAGCAGTTCTTC; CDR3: CASSSSGVEQFF
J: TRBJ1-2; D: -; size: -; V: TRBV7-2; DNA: TGTGCCAGCAGCTTAGATGAACCCGAAATCTTC; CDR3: CASSLDEPEIF
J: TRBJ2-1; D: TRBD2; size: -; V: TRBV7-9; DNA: TGTGCCAGCAGCTTCCCTAGCGGGGCTGAGATGAGGGAGCAGTTCTTC; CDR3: CASSFPSGAEMREQFF
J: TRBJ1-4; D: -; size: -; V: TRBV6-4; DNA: TGTGCCAGCAGTGACTCAGGGGGGACACTGTTTTTT; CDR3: CASSDSGGTLFF
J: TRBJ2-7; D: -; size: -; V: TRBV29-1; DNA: TGCAGCGTTGAAGATGGGGGCACATCGAACTACGAGCAGTACTTC; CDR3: CSVEDGGTSNYEQYF
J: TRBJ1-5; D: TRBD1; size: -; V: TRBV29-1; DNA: TGCAGCGTTGTAGGTCAGGGGGATCAGCCCCAGCATTTT; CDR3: CSVVGQGDQPQHF
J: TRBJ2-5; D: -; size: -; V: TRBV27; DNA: TGTGCCAGCAGTGCCCGAGGAGGGCTGGCGGAGACCCAGTACTTC; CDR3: CASSARGGLAETQYF
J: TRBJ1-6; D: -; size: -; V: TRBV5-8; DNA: TGTGCCAGCAGCGAAGTGCTATCCAGGGGCCCGGATTCACCCCTCCACTTT; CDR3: CASSEVLSRGPDSPLHF
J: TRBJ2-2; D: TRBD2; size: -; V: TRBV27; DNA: TGTGCCAGCAGTCAGCTAGCGGGAGGGCCGGGCACCGGGGAGCTGTTTTTT; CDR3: CASSQLAGGPGTGELFF
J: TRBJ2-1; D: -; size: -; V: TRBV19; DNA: TGTGCCAGTAGTTCTAACAGGGAGCGCTACAATGAGCAGTTCTTC; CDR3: CASSSNRERYNEQFF
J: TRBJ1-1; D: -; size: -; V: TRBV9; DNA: TGTGCCAGCAGCCCCCCGGGGCGTGTGAATCCTGAAGCTTTCTTT; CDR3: CASSPPGRVNPEAFF
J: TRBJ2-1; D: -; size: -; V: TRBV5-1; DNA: TGCGCCAGCAGCTTGGGACAGGAGCAGTTCTTC; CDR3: CASSLGQEQFF
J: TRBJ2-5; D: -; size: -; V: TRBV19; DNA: TGTGCCAGTAGCCGAACCCTAAAAGAGACCCAGTACTTC; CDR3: CASSRTLKETQYF
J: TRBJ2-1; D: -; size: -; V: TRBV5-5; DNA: TGTGCCAGCAGCTTAGTTGATAGCGGCTACAATGAGCAGTTCTTC; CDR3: CASSLVDSGYNEQFF
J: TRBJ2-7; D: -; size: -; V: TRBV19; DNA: TGTGCCAGTAGTATAGACAGGGTAGGTCGCGAGCAGTACTTC; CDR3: CASSIDRVGREQYF
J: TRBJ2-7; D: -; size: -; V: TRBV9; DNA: TGTGCCAGCAGCCCGTTAGAGGACGGGGGAACTTACGAGCAGTACTTC; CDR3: CASSPLEDGGTYEQYF
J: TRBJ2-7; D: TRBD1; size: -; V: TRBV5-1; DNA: TGCGCCAGCAGCTTGAGGGGGACAGTCAGGGAGCAGTACTTC; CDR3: CASSLRGTVREQYF
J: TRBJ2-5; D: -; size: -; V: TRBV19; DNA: TGTGCCAGTAGTATAGCTGCAGGGCCGGAGACCCAGTACTTC; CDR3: CASSIAAGPETQYF
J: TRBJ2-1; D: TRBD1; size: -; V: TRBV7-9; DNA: TGTGCCAGCAGCTCCGGGACAGCTCACAATGAGCAGTTCTTC; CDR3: CASSSGTAHNEQFF
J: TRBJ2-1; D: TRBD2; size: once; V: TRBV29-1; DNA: TGCAGCGTTGAGACCCCACACACTAGCGGGACCTACAATGAGCAGTTCTTC; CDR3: CSVETPHTSGTYNEQFF
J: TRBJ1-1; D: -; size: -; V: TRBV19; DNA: TGTGCCACCAGGCAGGGTAGCACTGAAGCTTTCTTT; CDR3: CATRQGSTEAFF
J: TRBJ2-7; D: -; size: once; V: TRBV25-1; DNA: TGTGCCAGCAGTGATGAGGCGGGGACTGGCGAGCAGTACTTC; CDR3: CASSDEAGTGEQYF
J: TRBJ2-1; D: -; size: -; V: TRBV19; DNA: TGTGCCAGTAGTATGGCGGGATACAATGAGCAGTTCTTC; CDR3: CASSMAGYNEQFF
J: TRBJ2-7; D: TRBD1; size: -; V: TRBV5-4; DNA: TGTGCCAGCAGCTTCGGGACAGGCAACTACGAGCAGTACTTC; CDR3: CASSFGTGNYEQYF